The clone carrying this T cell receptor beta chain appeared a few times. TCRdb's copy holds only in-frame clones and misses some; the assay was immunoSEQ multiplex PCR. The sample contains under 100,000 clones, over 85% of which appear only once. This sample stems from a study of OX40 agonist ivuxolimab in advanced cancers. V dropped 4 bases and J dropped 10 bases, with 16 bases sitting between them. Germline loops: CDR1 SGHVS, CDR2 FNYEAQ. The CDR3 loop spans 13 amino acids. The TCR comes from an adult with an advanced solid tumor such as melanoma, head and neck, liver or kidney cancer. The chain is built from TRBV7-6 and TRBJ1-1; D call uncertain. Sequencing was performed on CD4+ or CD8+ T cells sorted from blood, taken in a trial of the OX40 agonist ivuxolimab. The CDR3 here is CASSSPSQARAFF. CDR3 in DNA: TGTGCCAGCAGCTCTCCGTCTCAGGCACGAGCTTTCTTT.